Included here is one T cell receptor (beta chain) sequence, with context. This record comes from a study of blood T cell repertoires in COVID-19. Germline-derived CDR1 and CDR2 are SGHAT and FQNNGV. The CDR3 sequence is 15 residues long. J gave up 4 bases and V 6 bases, and 8 bases lay outside the gene matches. Here immunoSEQ multiplex PCR was the method, and the copy in TCRdb shows in-frame clones only, minus some. The sample holds around 250,000 clones, 80% to 90% seen once. The V gene is TRBV11-2, the J gene TRBJ2-7; 11 bases are shared with TRBD2. Sequences were obtained from peripheral blood. This TCR came from a woman between 65 and 79 years old with COVID-19, enrolled during active disease. The CDR3 loop is CASRPTGTSGYEQYF. In DNA, the CDR3 is TGTGCCAGCAGACCCACCGGGACTAGCGGATACGAGCAGTACTTC.